These T cell receptor beta chains were read from a single sample in a study of PD-1 blockade in classical Hodgkin lymphoma. The table came from immunoSEQ multiplex PCR; TCRdb's copy has only in-frame clones and leaves some out. Here the sample spans about 7,000 clones, about 70% being singletons. The sample consisted of peripheral blood mononuclear cells (PBMCs), taken before the fourth cycle of nivolumab. These receptors came from a human donor with classical Hodgkin lymphoma. Each CDR3 is given with its conserved first and last residue. The D gene is left open where the match is weak. Clone size is stated in some rows and not others, as once, few, many or a class when expanded.

TRBD2,-,TRBV10-3,TRBJ2-2,16,TGTGCCATCAGTTCGACTAGCGGGAGCATGTTAGGGGAGCTGTTTTTT,CAISSTSGSMLGELFF
-,medium-sized,TRBV9,TRBJ1-2,13,TGTGCCAGCAGCGTAGGCGGGGACTATGGCTACACCTTC,CASSVGGDYGYTF
-,-,TRBV29-1,TRBJ2-3,14,TGCAGCGTTGGCCGCCGGGGAGAGGGAGATACGCAGTATTTT,CSVGRRGEGDTQYF
TRBD2,-,TRBV27,TRBJ2-1,16,TGTGCCAGCAGTCCCTCGGGACTAGCGGGAGGGCGGGAGCAGTTCTTC,CASSPSGLAGGREQFF
-,-,TRBV7-2,TRBJ2-4,16,TGTGCCAGCAGCTTCAGGGTCGGTGAGGACAAAAACATTCAGTACTTC,CASSFRVGEDKNIQYF
TRBD1,few,TRBV6-5,TRBJ1-2,15,TGTGCCAGCAGTTCCCTCGGGACAGGGGACTATGGCTACACCTTC,CASSSLGTGDYGYTF
-,-,TRBV7-8,TRBJ2-5,13,TGTGCCAGCAGCTTATCAGGTGGCGAGACCCAGTACTTC,CASSLSGGETQYF
-,-,TRBV28,TRBJ1-2,15,TGTGCCAGCAGTTCTGGTAGTCTCCTATCCTATGGCTACACCTTC,CASSSGSLLSYGYTF
TRBD1,-,TRBV4-1,TRBJ2-5,14,TGCGCCAGCAGCCCACGACAGGGGGCAGAGACCCAGTACTTC,CASSPRQGAETQYF
-,-,TRBV9,TRBJ2-1,14,TGTGCCAGCAGCCCCTTCGGGGGTATCAATGAGCAGTTCTTC,CASSPFGGINEQFF
-,once,TRBV2,TRBJ2-7,13,TGTGCCAGCAATACAGCAGTAACCTACGAGCAGTACTTC,CASNTAVTYEQYF
TRBD1,-,TRBV7-6,TRBJ2-3,14,TGTGCCAGCAGCATCAGGGGGCGGGAAGATACGCAGTATTTT,CASSIRGREDTQYF
-,-,TRBV6-6,TRBJ2-1,12,TGTGCCAGCAAGACGGGCCGGGATGAGCAGTTCTTC,CASKTGRDEQFF
TRBD1,-,TRBV7-9,TRBJ1-2,14,TGTGCCAGCAGCTTAACAGGGGAGGACTATGGCTACACCTTC,CASSLTGEDYGYTF
-,medium-sized,TRBV7-2,TRBJ1-2,13,TGTGCCAGCAGCTTAGAGGGCGCCTATGGCTACACCTTC,CASSLEGAYGYTF
TRBD2,-,TRBV7-6,TRBJ2-1,17,TGTGCCAGCAGCTTAGCCCGATGGACTAGCGGATACAATGAGCAGTTCTTC,CASSLARWTSGYNEQFF
-,few,TRBV15,TRBJ1-1,15,TGTGCCACCAGCAGGGGAACATTACAGGACACTGAAGCTTTCTTT,CATSRGTLQDTEAFF
-,-,TRBV28,TRBJ2-4,12,TGTGCCAGCAGTTCTGACAGAAACATTCAGTACTTC,CASSSDRNIQYF
-,few,TRBV2,TRBJ2-7,13,TGTGCCAGCAGTGAAGCGGAAGCCGGTCGGGCGTACTTC,CASSEAEAGRAYF
-,-,TRBV28,TRBJ1-5,15,TGTGCCAGCAGTTCGGGACATAATGGCGATCAGCCCCAGCATTTT,CASSSGHNGDQPQHF
-,-,TRBV21-1,TRBJ2-5,14,TGTGCCAGCAGCAAAGTTAGAATTAGAGAGACCCAGTACTTC,CASSKVRIRETQYF
-,-,TRBV16,TRBJ1-1,15,TGTGCCAGCAGCCAATACGGCCTAACCCTCACTGAAGCTTTCTTT,CASSQYGLTLTEAFF
-,-,TRBV7-9,TRBJ1-3,12,TGTGCCAGCAGGGACAGACGGTTTACCATATATTTT,CASRDRRFTIYF
-,-,TRBV2,TRBJ2-1,15,TGTGCCAGCAGAAAATGGGGGACACAATTCAATGAGCAGTTCTTC,CASRKWGTQFNEQFF
-,-,TRBV19,TRBJ1-2,16,TGTGCCAGTAGGTCGACAGGTTGGGGAACTAACTATGGCTACACCTTC,CASRSTGWGTNYGYTF
TRBD1,few,TRBV18,TRBJ1-3,15,TGTGCCAGCTCACCTAAACAGGGGAAACGAAACACCATATATTTT,CASSPKQGKRNTIYF
-,-,TRBV7-9,TRBJ2-7,13,TGTGCCAGCAGCTTACCGGGGACCTACGAGCAGTACTTC,CASSLPGTYEQYF
-,-,TRBV19,TRBJ1-4,11,TGTGCCAGTAGTATAGGTGAAAAACTGTTTTTT,CASSIGEKLFF
-,-,TRBV5-4,TRBJ1-1,13,TGTGCCAGCAGCTTGTCCAGGGGCACTGAAGCTTTCTTT,CASSLSRGTEAFF
-,-,TRBV5-5,TRBJ1-1,16,TGTGCCAGCAGCTTGGTCCCGGGGACCTTGAACACTGAAGCTTTCTTT,CASSLVPGTLNTEAFF
-,-,TRBV27,TRBJ2-5,14,TGTGCCAGCAGTTGGAGCAGGGGTGAAGAGACCCAGTACTTC,CASSWSRGEETQYF
TRBD1,-,TRBV15,TRBJ1-2,13,TGTGCCACCAGCATCGACAGGGGCTATGGCTACACCTTC,CATSIDRGYGYTF
TRBD2,-,TRBV4-3,TRBJ2-1,14,TGCGCCAGCAGCCAAGTATTCCGGGGGGATGAGCAGTTCTTC,CASSQVFRGDEQFF
-,-,TRBV6-5,TRBJ2-1,16,TGTGCCAGCAGTTACTCGGCCGGAGGGGCCTACAATGAGCAGTTCTTC,CASSYSAGGAYNEQFF
-,-,TRBV9,TRBJ2-3,13,TGTGCCAGCAGCCAGGGTATCAAAGATACGCAGTATTTT,CASSQGIKDTQYF
-,-,TRBV6-4,TRBJ2-1,14,TGTGCCAGCAGTGACGAGATGGGCTACAATGAGCAGTTCTTC,CASSDEMGYNEQFF
TRBD2,-,TRBV28,TRBJ2-3,15,TGTGCCAGCAGTTCCCTCGGACTAGCGGGAGGCACGCAGTATTTT,CASSSLGLAGGTQYF
-,-,TRBV28,TRBJ1-5,15,TGTGCCAGCAGTTTAGACGGGAGAAGCAATCAGCCCCAGCATTTT,CASSLDGRSNQPQHF
-,-,TRBV7-9,TRBJ1-3,15,TGTGCCAGCAGACATGCTGGAGGGACTGGAAACACCATATATTTT,CASRHAGGTGNTIYF
-,medium-sized,TRBV11-3,TRBJ1-1,12,TGTGCCAGCAGCGGAGGGGGAACTGAAGCTTTCTTT,CASSGGGTEAFF
-,-,TRBV19,TRBJ2-3,13,TGTGCCACCCGGACAGACACCACAGATACGCAGTATTTT,CATRTDTTDTQYF
TRBD1,-,TRBV6-1,TRBJ1-2,13,TGTGCCAGCAGTAAACAGGGGGGGGATGGCTACACCTTC,CASSKQGGDGYTF
TRBD1,-,TRBV4-3,TRBJ2-1,19,TGCGCCAGCAGCCAGGGACAGGTACCGGGACACAGCTCCTACAATGAGCAGTTCTTC,CASSQGQVPGHSSYNEQFF
TRBD1,-,TRBV4-1,TRBJ2-5,13,TGCGCCAGCAGAGACAGGGGGGGAGAGACCCAGTACTTC,CASRDRGGETQYF
TRBD2,-,TRBV5-4,TRBJ2-7,18,TGTGCCAGCAGCCTGGGGCTAGCGGGAGGGGGGCTTTATTACGAGCAGTACTTC,CASSLGLAGGGLYYEQYF